One T cell receptor beta chain is described in this entry. The antigen remains undetermined. The data were taken from a study of neurological immune-mediated disorders. Study results and limitations: Multiple sclerosis patients had less TCR clonal expansion than even healthy controls, unlike HTLV-1-associated myelopathy.

Time point indicated: longitudinal time-point 3. The unsorted libraries were prepared from 2 million PBMCs (stored at -80 C). By 5'RACE with 10-nucleotide random UMIs, the cDNA was made. TCRdb ran MiXCR on the 5' RACE reads and lists one entry per CDR3 protein. The profile shows approximately 100,000 distinct CDR3 sequences, more than 10% of them singletons. The germline CDR1 and CDR2 sequences are SGDLS and YYNGEE. The CDR3 covers 16 residues. This receptor was taken from a female donor with HTLV-1-associated myelopathy (HAM/TSP). The chain recombines TRBV9 with TRBJ2-1; 7 bases agree with TRBD2. The specimen was PBMCs. The CDR3 region is CSSSVASGAIYNEQFF. CDR3 DNA: TGTTCTAGCAGCGTAGCCAGCGGGGCTATCTACAATGAGCAGTTCTTC.